This T cell receptor beta chain comes out of a study of blood T cell repertoires in COVID-19. Turning to the study itself: The samples span acute and convalescent COVID-19 from the United States, Italy and Spain. The cDNA or gDNA used as material had been derived from T cells, B-cell-depleted T cells, or PBMCs.

This clone is a singleton in its sample. Trimming took 3 bases from V and 0 from J; bases not matched to a gene: 6. Germline V gene lookup returns CDR1 KGHDR and CDR2 SFDVKD. The CDR3 loop spans 16 amino acids. How the authors handled the data: How many nucleated cells were present was estimated from reference gene primer amplification. This table comes from immunoSEQ multiplex PCR, and its TCRdb copy is limited to in-frame clones, with some not included. The D gene and trimming were derived from the DNA, and the V and J assignments and clone size from that table. The sample records 70,000 to 95,000 clones, under 95% being singletons.

The sample comprised peripheral blood. V usage is TRBV24-1 and J usage is TRBJ1-2, with TRBD1 identical over 7 bases. The TCR comes from a woman in her 50s in a cohort sampled during active COVID-19. The CDR3 nucleotides are TGTGCCACCAGTGATCGGCGACAGGGAGCTAACTATGGCTACACCTTC. Its protein is CATSDRRQGANYGYTF.